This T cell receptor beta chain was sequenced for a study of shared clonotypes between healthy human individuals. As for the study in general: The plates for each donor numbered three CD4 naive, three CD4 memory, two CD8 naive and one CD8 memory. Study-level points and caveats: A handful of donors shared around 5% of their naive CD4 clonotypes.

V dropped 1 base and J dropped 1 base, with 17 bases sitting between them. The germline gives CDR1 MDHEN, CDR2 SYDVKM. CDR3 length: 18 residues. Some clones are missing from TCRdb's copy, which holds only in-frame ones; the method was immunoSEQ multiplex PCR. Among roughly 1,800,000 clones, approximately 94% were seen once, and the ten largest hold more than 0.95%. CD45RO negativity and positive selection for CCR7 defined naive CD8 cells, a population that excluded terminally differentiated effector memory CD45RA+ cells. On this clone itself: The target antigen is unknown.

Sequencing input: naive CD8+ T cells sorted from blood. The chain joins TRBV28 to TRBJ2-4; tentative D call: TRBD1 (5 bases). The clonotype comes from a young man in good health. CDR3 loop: CASSLFAGQGMAKNIQYF. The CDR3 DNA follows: TGTGCCAGCAGTTTATTTGCTGGCCAGGGAATGGCCAAAAACATTCAGTACTTC.